The 11 T cell receptor beta chains listed next were all sequenced from one sample in a study of T cell repertoires in cytomegalovirus infection. Their antigen targets remain unknown. TCRdb analysed the reads with MiXCR anew, one entry per CDR3 protein. Of about 130,000 distinct CDR3 sequences listed, about 32% are singletons. Specimen: CD8+ T cells from cultured PBMCs, collected from culture after CMV antigen stimulation. The receptors come from a human donor in good health (CMV status not recorded). Some clones in this sample may be carry-over from other donors' samples.

The chain joins TRBV12-3 or TRBV12-4 to TRBJ1-6; D is unclear. The V gene lost 5 bases and the J gene lost 6 bases, with 11 bases spanning the gap. The CDR3 contains 14 residues. CDR3 nucleotides: TGTGCCAGCAGTCCCGGACGGATTAATTCACCCCTCCACTTT. This sequence encodes CASSPGRINSPLHF.

This clonotype was observed a handful of times. This chain joins TRBV12-3 or TRBV12-4 and TRBJ2-1; 9 bases fit TRBD2. Unmatched junction bases numbered 2, after V lost 2 bases and J lost 3 bases. The CDR3 runs 15 residues. The CDR3 sequence: CASSLRLADYNEQFF. The DNA for the CDR3 is TGTGCCAGCAGTTTACGACTAGCGGACTACAATGAGCAGTTCTTC.

The chain recombines TRBV19 with TRBJ1-1; 7 bases map to TRBD1. CDR3 length equals 15 residues. V dropped 5 bases and J dropped 0; count of bases not matched to a gene: 6. Germline V gene lookup returns CDR1 LNHDA and CDR2 SQIVND (reference sequence). The CDR3 DNA is TGTGCCAGTAGTTCTCGGGACAGACTGAACACTGAAGCTTTCTTT. It specifies CASSSRDRLNTEAFF.

This rearrangement joins TRBV5-1 to TRBJ2-3, with 8 bases fitting TRBD1. This CDR3 has 16 residues. Germline loops: CDR1 SGHRS, CDR2 YFSETQ. V was clipped by 0 bases and J by 0 bases; unmatched bases: 3. This chain's CDR3 is CASSLARTGSTDTQYF. CDR3 DNA sequence: TGCGCCAGCAGCTTGGCGAGGACAGGGAGCACAGATACGCAGTATTTT.

This clonotype was picked up many times. V usage is TRBV12-3 or TRBV12-4 and J usage is TRBJ2-7; D unresolved. The CDR3 covers 13 residues. The germline V and J ends were trimmed by 6 bases and 0 bases, with 9 bases remaining between them. The CDR3: CASSPSVSYEQYF. The CDR3 bases are TGTGCCAGCAGCCCGTCTGTCTCCTACGAGCAGTACTTC.

This clonotype was observed a handful of times. The rearrangement joins TRBV24-1 to TRBJ1-2; 9 nucleotides line up with TRBD1. The CDR3 contains 15 residues. Germline trimming cut 3 bases from V and 6 bases from J; bases unmatched to any gene: 7. In germline, CDR1 is KGHDR, CDR2 SFDVKD. CDR3 in amino acids: CATSDLTGGLDGYTF. CDR3 bases: TGTGCCACCAGTGATCTCACAGGGGGCCTTGATGGCTACACCTTC.

This chain joins TRBV7-9 and TRBJ1-2; possible D gene TRBD1, 5 bases. CDR3 length equals 14 residues. V shed 1 base and J shed 6 bases, with 12 bases lying between them. Germline V gene lookup returns CDR1 SEHNR and CDR2 FQNEAQ (reference sequence). The CDR3 protein is CASSLEAGLNGYTF. For the CDR3, the DNA is TGTGCCAGCAGCTTAGAAGCAGGGCTCAATGGCTACACCTTC. The full variable domain, rest sourced from reference TRBV7-9 and TRBJ1-2, is DTGVSQNPRHKITKRGQNVTFRCDPISEHNRLYWYRQTLGQGPEFLTYFQNEAQLEKSRLLSDRFSAERPKGSFSTLEIQRTEQGDSAMYLCASSLEAGLNGYTFGSGTRLTVV.

This chain links TRBV19 with TRBJ1-2; D may be TRBD1 (6 bases). Germline loops: CDR1 LNHDA, CDR2 SQIVND (reference sequence). Trimming cost V 7 bases and J 3 bases, with 21 bases left between them. The CDR3 sequence is 16 residues long. In DNA form, the CDR3 reads TGTGCCAGTACGCGACAGGTGGACCCCAGGGACTATGGCTACACCTTC. It translates to CASTRQVDPRDYGYTF. Complete variable domain (other parts from reference TRBV19 and TRBJ1-2): DGGITQSPKYLFRKEGQNVTLSCEQNLNHDAMYWYRQDPGQGLRLIYYSQIVNDFQKGDIAEGYSVSREKKESFPLTVTSAQKNPTAFYLCASTRQVDPRDYGYTFGSGTRLTVV.

This clonotype occurred many times. V is TRBV12-3 or TRBV12-4 and J is TRBJ2-1; D is unclear. CDR3 length: 13 amino acids. The ends were cut back, 8 bases at V and 0 bases at J, with 8 bases in the middle. CDR3 nucleotide sequence: TGTGCCAGCGGGCTCAGCTCCTACAATGAGCAGTTCTTC. Protein sequence: CASGLSSYNEQFF.

This clonotype was seen a handful of times. This chain joins TRBV25-1 and TRBJ2-3; weak D call: TRBD1 (5 bases). Germline CDR1 reads MGHDK; CDR2 reads SYGVNS. The CDR3 runs 14 residues. The V end was cut by 1 base, the J end by 3 bases, with 8 bases between. CDR3 protein: CASSEFKGTDTQYF. The CDR3 DNA sequence: TGTGCCAGCAGTGAATTCAAGGGGACAGATACGCAGTATTTT.

V and J are TRBV19 and TRBJ1-4; tentative D call: TRBD1 (6 bases). V was trimmed by 0 bases and J by 8 bases, leaving 13 bases between them. Germline CDR1 reads LNHDA; CDR2 reads SQIVND (reference sequence). The CDR3 consists of 15 residues. The CDR3 reads CASSIEGGPAEKLFF. CDR3 bases: TGTGCCAGTAGTATAGAAGGGGGACCTGCGGAAAAACTGTTTTTT.